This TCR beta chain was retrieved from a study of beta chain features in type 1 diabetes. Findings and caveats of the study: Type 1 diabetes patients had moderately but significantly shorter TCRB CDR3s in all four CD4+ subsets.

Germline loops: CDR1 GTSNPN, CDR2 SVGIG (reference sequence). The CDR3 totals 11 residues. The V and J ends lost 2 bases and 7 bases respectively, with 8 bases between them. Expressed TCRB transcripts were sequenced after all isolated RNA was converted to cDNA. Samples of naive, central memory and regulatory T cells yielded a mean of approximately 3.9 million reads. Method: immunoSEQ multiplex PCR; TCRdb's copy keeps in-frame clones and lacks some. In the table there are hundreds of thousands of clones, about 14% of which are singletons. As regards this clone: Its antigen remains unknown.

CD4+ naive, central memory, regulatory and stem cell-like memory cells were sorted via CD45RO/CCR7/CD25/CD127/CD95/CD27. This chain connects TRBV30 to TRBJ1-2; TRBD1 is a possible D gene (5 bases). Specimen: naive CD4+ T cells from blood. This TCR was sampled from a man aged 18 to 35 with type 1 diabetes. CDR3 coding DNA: TGTGCCTGGAGTCTCAGGGTTGGCTACACCTTC. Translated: CAWSLRVGYTF.